This T cell receptor (beta chain) was retrieved from a study of cytomegalovirus exposure and HLA in healthy donors. In the study overall: Among the roughly 400 genotyped donors, just over 80% were placed in the Caucasian-associated ancestry cluster.

The study's findings and limits: Generally TCR sequences proved uncommon, though certain public TCRs appeared in numerous donors. Clonal expansion was found to be greater in HLA-associated TCR beta chains than in equally common others in a later analysis. Owing to their indistinguishability, certain V segments, notably TRBV6-2 and TRBV6-3, were excluded.

Use of 60 Vbeta and 13 Jbeta primers characterized the PCR. Only in-frame clones appear in the TCRdb table, and some are missing; sequencing was by immunoSEQ multiplex PCR. The sample includes some 150,000 clones, 70% to 80% of them seen just once. The CDR3 has 12 residues. The germline V gene has CDR1 SQVTM and CDR2 ANQGSEA. Trimming pared 7 bases from V and 1 base from J, leaving 10 bases between. This clone has more than one count but fewer than ten. The antigen is undetermined. Other nucleotide sequences in the sample specify the same CDR3. The sequencing input was PBMCs. The clonotype comes from a man between 25 and 39 years old in good health and CMV-seropositive. The chain links TRBV29-1 to TRBJ1-1; possible D gene TRBD1, 6 bases. The CDR3 sequence is CSAGQTNTEAFF. DNA of the CDR3: TGCAGCGCCGGACAGACGAACACTGAAGCTTTCTTT.